Sequencing of this T cell receptor (beta chain) was carried out in a study of identical twins. V was pared by 1 base and J by 4 bases, with 17 bases between. Per the germline V gene, CDR1 is SGHTA and CDR2 is FQGNSA. This CDR3 region has 17 residues. Study-wide results and caveats: It was out-of-frame TCR alpha sharing in monozygotic twins that models underestimated.

Using its own MiXCR run on the 5' RACE reads, TCRdb lists one record per CDR3 protein. The sample has roughly 540,000 distinct CDR3 sequences, around 20% seen once. Comments on this clonotype: Its specificity is unknown.

This sample was also put to use in a study of T cells expressing NK-cell markers.

Source material: CD4+ T cells sorted from blood. The receptor comes from a woman aged 18-30 years in good health. This chain uses TRBV7-2 with TRBJ2-1; tentatively, D is TRBD1 (6 bases). CDR3 DNA: TGTGCCAGCAGCTTAGTTTCGGGACCACAGGGATACAATGAGCAGTTCTTC. Encoded protein: CASSLVSGPQGYNEQFF.